What follows describes a single T cell receptor (beta chain). What it recognizes is unknown. The data are from a study of cytomegalovirus exposure and HLA in healthy donors. Across the whole study: Counted in an early data release were about 80 million unique TCRs from HLA-typed donors. Falling in the Caucasian-associated ancestry cluster were less than 85% of 350 to 400 genotyped donors.

The PCR made use of 60 Vbeta and 13 Jbeta primers. Assay used: immunoSEQ multiplex PCR; TCRdb lists only in-frame clones, some missing. The sample consists of about 150,000 clones, 80% of them appearing once. Germline CDR1 reads LGHNA; CDR2 reads YNFKEQ. The CDR3 spans 15 residues. Trimming removed 3 bases from V and 4 bases from J, with 15 bases in between. Study outcomes and limitations: Presence/absence analyses rested on an assumption that sequencing depth was roughly uniform across donors. CMV serostatus stood as the only immune exposure information on hand.

The TCR sequence derives from a male donor in good health and CMV-seropositive. The chain joins TRBV4-2 to TRBJ1-1, with D unclear. Sequenced sample: PBMCs. CDR3 loop: CASSQETGVSTEAFF. CDR3 nucleotide sequence: TGTGCCAGCAGCCAGGAGACGGGTGTGAGCACTGAAGCTTTCTTT.